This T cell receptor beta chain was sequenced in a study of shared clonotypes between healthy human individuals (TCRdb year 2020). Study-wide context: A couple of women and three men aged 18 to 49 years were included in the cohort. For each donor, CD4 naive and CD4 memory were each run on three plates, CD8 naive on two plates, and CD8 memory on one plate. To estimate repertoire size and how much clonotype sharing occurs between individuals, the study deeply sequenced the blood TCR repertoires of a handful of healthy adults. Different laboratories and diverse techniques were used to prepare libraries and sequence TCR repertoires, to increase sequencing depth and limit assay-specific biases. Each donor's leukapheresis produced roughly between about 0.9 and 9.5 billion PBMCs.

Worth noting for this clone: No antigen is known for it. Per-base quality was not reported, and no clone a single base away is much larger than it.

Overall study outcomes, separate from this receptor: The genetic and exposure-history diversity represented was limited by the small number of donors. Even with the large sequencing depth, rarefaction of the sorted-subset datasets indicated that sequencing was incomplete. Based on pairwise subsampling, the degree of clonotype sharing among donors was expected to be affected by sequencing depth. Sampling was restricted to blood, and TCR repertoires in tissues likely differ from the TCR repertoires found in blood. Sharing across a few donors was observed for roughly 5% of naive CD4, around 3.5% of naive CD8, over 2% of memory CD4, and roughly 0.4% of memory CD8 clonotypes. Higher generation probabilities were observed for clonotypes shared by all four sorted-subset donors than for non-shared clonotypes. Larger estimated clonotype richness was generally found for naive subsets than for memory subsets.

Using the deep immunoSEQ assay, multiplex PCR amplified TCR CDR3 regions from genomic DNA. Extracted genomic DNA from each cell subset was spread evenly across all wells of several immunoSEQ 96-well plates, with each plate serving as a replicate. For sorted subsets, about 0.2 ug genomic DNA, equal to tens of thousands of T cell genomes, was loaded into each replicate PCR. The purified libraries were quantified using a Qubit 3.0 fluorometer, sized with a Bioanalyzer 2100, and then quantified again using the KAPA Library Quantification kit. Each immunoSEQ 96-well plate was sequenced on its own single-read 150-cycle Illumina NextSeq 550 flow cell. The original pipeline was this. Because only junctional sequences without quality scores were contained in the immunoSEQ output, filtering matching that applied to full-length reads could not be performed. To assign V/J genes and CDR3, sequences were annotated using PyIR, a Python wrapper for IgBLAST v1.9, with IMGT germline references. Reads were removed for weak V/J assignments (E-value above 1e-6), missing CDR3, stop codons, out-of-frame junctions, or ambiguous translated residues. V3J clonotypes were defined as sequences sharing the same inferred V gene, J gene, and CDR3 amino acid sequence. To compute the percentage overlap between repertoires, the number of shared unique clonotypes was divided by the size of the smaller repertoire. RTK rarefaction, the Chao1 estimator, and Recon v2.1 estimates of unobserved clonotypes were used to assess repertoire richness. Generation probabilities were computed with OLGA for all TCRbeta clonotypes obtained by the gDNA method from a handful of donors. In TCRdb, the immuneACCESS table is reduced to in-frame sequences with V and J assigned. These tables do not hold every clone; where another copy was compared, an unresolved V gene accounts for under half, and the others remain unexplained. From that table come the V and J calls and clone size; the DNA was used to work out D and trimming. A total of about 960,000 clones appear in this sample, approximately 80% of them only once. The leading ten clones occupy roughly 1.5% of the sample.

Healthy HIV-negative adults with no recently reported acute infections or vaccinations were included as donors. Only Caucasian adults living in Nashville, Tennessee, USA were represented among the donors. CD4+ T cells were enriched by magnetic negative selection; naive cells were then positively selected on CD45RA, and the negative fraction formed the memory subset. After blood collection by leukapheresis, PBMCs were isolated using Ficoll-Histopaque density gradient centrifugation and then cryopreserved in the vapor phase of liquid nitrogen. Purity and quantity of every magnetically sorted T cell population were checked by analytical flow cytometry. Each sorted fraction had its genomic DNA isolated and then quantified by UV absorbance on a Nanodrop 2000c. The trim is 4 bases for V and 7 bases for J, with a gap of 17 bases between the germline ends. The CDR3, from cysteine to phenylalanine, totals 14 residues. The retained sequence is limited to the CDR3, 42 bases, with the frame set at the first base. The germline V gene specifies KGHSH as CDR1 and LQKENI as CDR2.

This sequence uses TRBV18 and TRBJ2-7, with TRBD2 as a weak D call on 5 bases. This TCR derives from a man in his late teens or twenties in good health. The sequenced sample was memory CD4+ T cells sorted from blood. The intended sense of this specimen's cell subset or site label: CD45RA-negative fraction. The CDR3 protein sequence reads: CASSQGAGGQEQYF. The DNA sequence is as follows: TGTGCCAGCTCACAGGGAGCAGGAGGCCAAGAGCAGTACTTC.